The source of this T cell receptor beta chain is a study of blood T cell repertoires in COVID-19. The overall study: Both acute and convalescent COVID-19 samples were obtained from the United States, Italy and Spain. PBMCs, B-cell-depleted T cells, or T cells provided the cDNA or gDNA that made up the material.

The authors' processing: From reference gene primer amplification, estimates of nucleated cell counts were derived. This table comes from immunoSEQ multiplex PCR, and its TCRdb copy is limited to in-frame clones, with some not included. V and J calls and clone size are those listed in that table; D and trimming were worked out from the DNA. This sample has more than 80,000 clones; about 87% occur once, and the top ten carry 4.5% to 5.5%. The junction had 5 bases not matched to a gene; V was cut back by 2 bases and J by 5 bases. This CDR3 spans 14 amino acids. Per the germline V gene, CDR1 is SGDLS and CDR2 is YYNGEE.

Sequencing was performed on peripheral blood. The origin of this receptor is a man aged 35-49 years with acute or convalescent COVID-19. The chain recombines TRBV9 with TRBJ2-3; TRBD1 agrees at 7 bases. CDR3 protein: CASSVSQGEDTQYF. The CDR3 nucleotides read TGTGCCAGCAGCGTCAGTCAGGGGGAAGATACGCAGTATTTT.